A single sample gave rise to the 32 T cell receptor beta chains below, sequenced in a study of cytomegalovirus exposure and HLA in healthy donors. TCRdb's copy holds only in-frame clones and misses some; the assay was immunoSEQ multiplex PCR. The sample contains 140,000 to 150,000 clones, less than 95% of which appear only once. Sequenced sample: PBMCs. The receptors stem from a man younger than 30 in good health and CMV-seropositive.

Only one count was recorded for this clone. V and J are TRBV6-6 and TRBJ2-1; TRBD2 might be the D (5 bases). The germline V and J ends were trimmed by 4 bases and 4 bases, with 8 bases remaining between them. This CDR3 comprises 13 residues. Germline-derived CDR1 and CDR2 are MNHNY and SVGAGI (reference sequence). CDR3 nucleotides: TGTGCCAGCAGTTCGACGGGGTACAATGAGCAGTTCTTC. This sequence encodes CASSSTGYNEQFF.

This clone has only one observation. The chain combines TRBV14 with TRBJ2-2, with D possibly being TRBD2 (5 bases). V was shortened by 1 base and J by 3 bases, with 18 bases between the two germline ends. Germline V gene data show CDR1 as SGHDN and CDR2 as FVKESK. The CDR3 spans 18 residues. The CDR3 nucleotides read TGTGCCAGCAGCCAAGTGGCGGGCGAAATGGGATACACCGGGGAGCTGTTTTTT. Protein product: CASSQVAGEMGYTGELFF.

The V call is TRBV5-4, the J call TRBJ2-3, with TRBD2 matching 13 bases. CDR1 is SGHNT and CDR2 is YYREEE in the germline V gene (reference sequence). J gave up 6 bases and V 2 bases, and 6 bases lay outside the gene matches. This CDR3 is 16 amino acids long. CDR3 in amino acids: CASSLLAGGPTDTQYF. The CDR3 region has the DNA TGTGCCAGCAGCTTACTAGCGGGAGGGCCAACCGATACGCAGTATTTT. Based on the CDR3 plus reference TRBV5-4 and TRBJ2-3, the full variable domain is ETGVTQSPTHLIKTRGQQVTLRCSSQSGHNTVSWYQQALGQGPQFIFQYYREEENGRGNFPPRFSGLQFPNYSSELNVNALELDDSALYLCASSLLAGGPTDTQYFGPGTRLTVL.

This clone was counted only a few times. The chain uses TRBV6-5 and TRBJ2-7; a possible D gene is TRBD2 (6 bases). Trimming pared 6 bases from V and 2 bases from J, leaving 17 bases between. The length of the CDR3 is 15 residues. CDR1 is MNHEY, CDR2 SVGAGI, per germline. The DNA for the CDR3 is TGTGCCAGCAGCTTGTGGTCTGGCGGGGCCTACGAGCAGTACTTC. Amino acid sequence: CASSLWSGGAYEQYF.

The rearrangement uses TRBV6-1 and TRBJ2-7; 9 positions agree with TRBD2. In germline, CDR1 is MNHNS, CDR2 SASEGT. The CDR3 spans 16 residues. V gave up 0 bases and J gave up 7 bases; unmatched junction bases: 10. CDR3 region: CASSEAMASGTEEQYF. CDR3 DNA: TGTGCCAGCAGTGAAGCGATGGCTAGCGGGACGGAGGAGCAGTACTTC.

This clone was recorded only once. The chain joins TRBV5-1 to TRBJ1-5; tentative D call: TRBD1 (6 bases). V lost 4 bases and J 7 bases, leaving 9 bases between the germline ends. Germline CDR1 is SGHRS and CDR2 is YFSETQ. The CDR3 runs 12 residues. The CDR3 sequence is CASSMTGQPQHF. Written as DNA, the CDR3 is TGCGCCAGCAGCATGACAGGACAGCCCCAGCATTTT.

The rearrangement uses TRBV25-1 and TRBJ2-3; possibly TRBD2 for D (5 bases). Trimming took off 5 bases at V and 0 bases at J, with 6 bases between the two ends. The length of the CDR3 is 13 residues. CDR1 MGHDK and CDR2 SYGVNS come from the germline V gene. The DNA for the CDR3 is TGTGCCAGCAGTTGGACTAGCACAGATACGCAGTATTTT. Amino acid sequence: CASSWTSTDTQYF.

The J gene is TRBJ2-7, the V gene TRBV27; 8 bases are a match to TRBD2. The V and J ends lost 5 bases and 2 bases, in that order; junction bases with no gene match: 8. From germline, CDR1 is MNHEY and CDR2 SMNVEV (reference sequence). The length of the CDR3 is 15 residues. The chain's CDR3 is CASSTPTSVPYEQYF. As DNA, the CDR3 is TGTGCCAGCAGTACCCCGACTAGCGTCCCCTACGAGCAGTACTTC.

J is TRBJ2-5 and V is TRBV13, with TRBD2 matching 16 bases. V was pared by 1 base and J by 3 bases, with 5 bases of the junction left unmatched. CDR1 is PRHDT and CDR2 is FYEKMQ in the germline V gene (reference sequence). The CDR3 is made up of 18 amino acids. This chain's CDR3 is CASSLAGLAGGLKETQYF. The CDR3 DNA follows: TGTGCCAGCAGCTTAGCGGGACTAGCGGGAGGGTTAAAAGAGACCCAGTACTTC.

The chain recombines TRBV28 with TRBJ2-1; the match to TRBD1 covers 10 bases. CDR3 size: 18 residues. The germline V gene has CDR1 MDHEN and CDR2 SYDVKM. V shed 6 bases, J shed 0 bases, and the junction held 11 bases outside the gene matches. The CDR3 loop is CASRPSGQGKTSYNEQFF. The CDR3 bases are TGTGCCAGCAGACCTTCGGGACAGGGGAAAACCTCCTACAATGAGCAGTTCTTC. The complete variable domain, with remaining parts taken from reference TRBV28 and TRBJ2-1, reads DVKVTQSSRYLVKRTGEKVFLECVQDMDHENMFWYRQDPGLGLRLIYFSYDVKMKEKGDIPEGYSVSREKKERFSLILESASTNQTSMYLCASRPSGQGKTSYNEQFFGPGTRLTVL.

This chain uses TRBV2 with TRBJ2-1; 9 positions agree with TRBD2. This CDR3 has 17 residues. From germline, CDR1 is SNHLY and CDR2 FYNNEI. The junction had 9 bases not matched to a gene; V was cut back by 4 bases and J by 2 bases. This CDR3 is CASSATERGVTYNEQFF. CDR3 nucleotides: TGTGCCAGCAGTGCTACCGAGCGGGGGGTAACCTACAATGAGCAGTTCTTC.

V is TRBV5-6 and J is TRBJ2-7, with a weak D call TRBD1 (5 bases). CDR3 size: 15 residues. The V gene lost 4 bases and the J gene lost 2 bases, with 16 bases spanning the gap. Germline CDR1 and CDR2: SGHDT and YYEEEE. Here the CDR3 DNA reads TGTGCCAGCAGCCATCTCAGGGAAACCCCCTACGAGCAGTACTTC. Translated, it gives CASSHLRETPYEQYF.

The chain uses TRBV7-9 and TRBJ2-7; 8 bases match TRBD2. The ends lost 4 bases at V and 7 bases at J; junction bases unmatched: 3. This CDR3 is 12 amino acids long. Germline loops: CDR1 SEHNR, CDR2 FQNEAQ (reference sequence). CDR3 in amino acids: CASSSGGREQYF. In DNA form, the CDR3 reads TGTGCCAGCAGCTCGGGGGGGCGAGAGCAGTACTTC.

V is TRBV21-1 and J is TRBJ2-7; no check of the table's D call, TRBD1, against the DNA was made. TRBV21-1 is listed as a pseudogene. This CDR3 region has 17 residues. Here the CDR3 reads CASSARPADRERGEQYF. The CDR3 DNA reads as TGTGCCAGCAGCGCCCGACCTGCGGACAGGGAGCGAGGCGAGCAGTACTTC.

The chain recombines TRBV6-5 with TRBJ1-1; 7 bases agree with TRBD1. The germline V gene has CDR1 MNHEY and CDR2 SVGAGI. The length of the CDR3 is 13 residues. The V segment lost 7 bases and the J segment 3 bases; nucleotides outside the gene matches: 5. CDR3 DNA sequence: TGTGCCAGCAATGGGCAGGGGGACACTGAAGCTTTCTTT. Amino acid sequence: CASNGQGDTEAFF.

The chain joins TRBV9 to TRBJ2-3; 8 nucleotides agree with TRBD1. This CDR3 comprises 15 residues. Germline V gene lookup returns CDR1 SGDLS and CDR2 YYNGEE. J was trimmed by 4 bases and V by 4 bases; bases with no gene match: 8. The CDR3 spells CASSPRVQGADTQYF. In DNA, the CDR3 is TGTGCCAGCAGCCCACGCGTACAGGGGGCAGATACGCAGTATTTT.

CDR3 bases: TGTGCCAGCAGTTTCGGGACAGTAGAAGCTTTCTTT. It translates to CASSFGTVEAFF. The V and J genes are TRBV28 and TRBJ1-1; 7 nucleotides line up with TRBD1. CDR3 length: 12 amino acids. CDR1 and CDR2 (germline): MDHEN, SYDVKM. Germline trimming cut 3 bases from V and 8 bases from J; bases unmatched to any gene: 3.

J is TRBJ1-4 and V is TRBV2; TRBD1 matches 7 bases. The CDR3 is 16 amino acids. Germline CDR1 reads SNHLY; CDR2 reads FYNNEI. The V segment lost 6 bases and the J segment 5 bases; nucleotides outside the gene matches: 12. The CDR3 region is CASSRPDREKNEKLFF. DNA for the CDR3: TGTGCCAGCAGCAGACCTGACAGGGAGAAGAATGAAAAACTGTTTTTT.

The chain has TRBV6-1 and TRBJ2-3, with TRBD1 matching over 10 bases. Germline values: CDR1 MNHNS, CDR2 SASEGT. After removal of 7 bases from V and 4 bases from J, the junction contained 2 bases not matched to a gene. The CDR3 loop spans 13 amino acids. As DNA, the CDR3 is TGTGCCAGCAACGGACAGGGGGCAGATACGCAGTATTTT. It specifies CASNGQGADTQYF.

The J gene is TRBJ2-5, the V gene TRBV11-1; perhaps TRBD2 as D (5 bases). V was cut by 1 base and J by 5 bases, with 11 bases left in between. Germline V gene data show CDR1 as SGHAT and CDR2 as FQDESV (reference sequence). The CDR3 is 14 residues long. CDR3 region: CASSLVLAGETQYF. For the CDR3, the DNA is TGTGCCAGCAGCTTAGTCCTAGCCGGGGAGACCCAGTACTTC. The complete variable domain, with remaining parts taken from reference TRBV11-1 and TRBJ2-5, reads EAEVAQSPRYKITEKSQAVAFWCDPISGHATLYWYRQILGQGPELLVQFQDESVVDDSQLPKDRFSAERLKGVDSTLKIQPAELGDSAMYLCASSLVLAGETQYFGPGTRLLVL.

The chain is built from TRBV9 and TRBJ2-3, with 9 bases matching TRBD1. CDR1 and CDR2 from the germline V gene are SGDLS and YYNGEE. After removal of 0 bases from V and 5 bases from J, the junction contained 4 bases not matched to a gene. This CDR3 is 15 amino acids long. The DNA for the CDR3 is TGTGCCAGCAGCGTAGACAGGGGGCGCATAGATACGCAGTATTTT. Translating gives CASSVDRGRIDTQYF.

The CDR3 nucleotides read TGTGCCAGCAGCGATCAGCCCCAGCATTTT. As protein: CASSDQPQHF. The rearrangement uses TRBV6-1 and TRBJ1-5; unclear D gene. The CDR3 extends over 10 amino acids. V lost 6 bases and J 5 bases, leaving 2 bases between the germline ends. Germline CDR1 is MNHNS and CDR2 is SASEGT.

The genes are TRBV6-5 and TRBJ2-2, with D perhaps matching TRBD1 (7 bases). V was trimmed by 6 bases and J by 2 bases, leaving 13 bases between them. CDR1 is MNHEY and CDR2 is SVGAGI in the germline V gene. The CDR3 extends over 15 amino acids. CDR3 in amino acids: CASRIQGTNTGELFF. In DNA, the CDR3 is TGTGCCAGCAGGATACAGGGGACTAACACCGGGGAGCTGTTTTTT.

The rearrangement uses TRBV27 and TRBJ2-7; a weak D match, TRBD2 (6 bases). Germline CDR1 reads MNHEY; CDR2 reads SMNVEV (reference sequence). The CDR3 runs to 17 residues. Deletions cut 3 bases from V and 5 bases from J, with 23 bases between. Here the CDR3 reads CASSFSLPGRSGHEQYF. DNA for the CDR3: TGTGCCAGCAGTTTTTCTCTCCCCGGGAGAAGCGGCCACGAGCAGTACTTC.

The chain couples TRBV7-2 to TRBJ2-5; tentative D call: TRBD2 (6 bases). CDR1 and CDR2 from the germline V gene are SGHTA and FQGNSA. Between the trimmed V and J ends, which lost 5 bases and 5 bases, there was a span of 15 bases. The length of the CDR3 is 14 residues. The CDR3 DNA reads TGTGCCAGCAGCCGAAGTCGGGCGGGGGAGACCCAGTACTTC. It is translated as CASSRSRAGETQYF.

The gene calls are TRBV5-1 and TRBJ2-1; 13 bases are shared with TRBD2. This CDR3 spans 15 amino acids. The junction had 3 bases not matched to a gene; V was cut back by 0 bases and J by 9 bases. From germline, CDR1 is SGHRS and CDR2 YFSETQ. The CDR3 DNA is TGCGCCAGCAGCTTGGGGACTAGCGGGAGTGCTGAGCAGTTCTTC. Translation gives CASSLGTSGSAEQFF. The whole variable domain, remainder taken from reference TRBV5-1 and TRBJ2-1, is KAGVTQTPRYLIKTRGQQVTLSCSPISGHRSVSWYQQTPGQGLQFLFEYFSETQRNKGNFPGRFSGRQFSNSRSEMNVSTLELGDSALYLCASSLGTSGSAEQFFGPGTRLTVL.

The rearrangement joins TRBV10-3 to TRBJ1-2; tentatively, D is TRBD1 (5 bases). Trimming took 7 bases from V and 4 from J, leaving 19 bases between them. The CDR3 length is 15 residues. Germline CDR1 reads ENHRY; CDR2 reads SYGVKD. The DNA of the CDR3 is TGTGCCATCACCGGGGGTGGGGCTGAGATCTATGGCTACACCTTC. This gives the protein CAITGGGAEIYGYTF.

The V call is TRBV5-6, the J call TRBJ2-7; 7 positions agree with TRBD2. The germline V gene encodes CDR1 SGHDT and CDR2 YYEEEE. Germline trimming cut 0 bases from V and 7 bases from J; bases unmatched to any gene: 7. This CDR3 contains 14 residues. The CDR3 region has the DNA TGTGCCAGCAGCTTGGGGTTGCCGGGAGGAGAGCAGTACTTC. This translates into CASSLGLPGGEQYF.

This clone showed up just once. The rearrangement uses TRBV27 and TRBJ2-7, with 7 bases aligning to TRBD1. With 4 bases clipped from V and 3 bases from J, the junction kept 6 bases outside the gene matches. Germline assignment: CDR1 MNHEY and CDR2 SMNVEV (reference sequence). The CDR3 is 14 amino acids. The CDR3 bases are TGTGCCAGCAGTTCTTTCAGGGGGAGCTACGAGCAGTACTTC. Its protein product is CASSSFRGSYEQYF.

This sequence joins TRBV7-9 and TRBJ2-1, with D tentatively TRBD2 (6 bases). V gave up 5 bases and J gave up 4 bases, with 15 bases separating them. Germline CDR1 is SEHNR and CDR2 is FQNEAQ (reference sequence). The length of the CDR3 is 15 residues. The CDR3 region has the DNA TGTGCCAGCAGCCCCGCGGCGCGGGATTACAATGAGCAGTTCTTC. This encodes CASSPAARDYNEQFF.

CDR3 in DNA: TGTGCCAGCTCACCACAGGGCGGGGGCAGCTCCTACGAGCAGTACTTC. Its translation: CASSPQGGGSSYEQYF. The V gene is TRBV18, the J gene TRBJ2-7; TRBD2 is a possible D gene (7 bases). Germline V gene data show CDR1 as KGHSH and CDR2 as LQKENI. This CDR3 spans 16 amino acids. V lost 1 base and J 0 bases, leaving 13 bases between the germline ends. Full variable domain (missing parts from reference TRBV18 and TRBJ2-7): NAGVMQNPRHLVRRRGQEARLRCSPMKGHSHVYWYRQLPEEGLKFMVYLQKENIIDESGMPKERFSAEFPKEGPSILRIQQVVRGDSAAYFCASSPQGGGSSYEQYFGPGTRLTVT.

On this clone: Mismatch with germline at one junction end may stem from a read error. V and J are TRBV5-1 and TRBJ1-2; D possibly corresponds to TRBD1 (6 bases). Germline V gene lookup returns CDR1 SGHRS and CDR2 YFSETQ. CDR3 size: 12 residues. CDR3 loop: CASSLGTEAGSF. CDR3 nucleotide sequence: TGCGCCAGCAGCTTGGGGACAGAAGCCGGCTCCTTC.